This record covers a single T cell receptor beta chain. These data come from a study of OX40 agonist ivuxolimab in advanced cancers. For the study at large: Dose-escalation subjects each had hepatocellular carcinoma, melanoma, renal cell or head and neck cancer. The mean age was 60 years, ranging from about 23 to 79, with around four fifths of participants male.

Using immunoSEQ multiplex PCR, the repertoire was profiled, and TCRdb retains in-frame clones only, with some absent. The sample records around 23,000 clones, approximately 80% being singletons. V lost 7 bases to trimming and J lost 3 bases, with 18 bases between them. The CDR3 runs to 15 residues. Germline-derived CDR1 and CDR2 are SGHNT and YYREEE (reference sequence). The TCR sequence derives from an adult with an advanced solid tumor such as melanoma, head and neck, liver or kidney cancer. The sequenced sample was CD4+ or CD8+ T cells sorted from blood, obtained in a trial of the OX40 agonist ivuxolimab. V is TRBV5-4 and J is TRBJ2-3, with D perhaps TRBD1 or TRBD2 (5 bases each). The CDR3 region has the DNA TGTGCCAGCCTACGGGACGGTTTAAGGACAGATACGCAGTATTTT. This sequence encodes CASLRDGLRTDTQYF.